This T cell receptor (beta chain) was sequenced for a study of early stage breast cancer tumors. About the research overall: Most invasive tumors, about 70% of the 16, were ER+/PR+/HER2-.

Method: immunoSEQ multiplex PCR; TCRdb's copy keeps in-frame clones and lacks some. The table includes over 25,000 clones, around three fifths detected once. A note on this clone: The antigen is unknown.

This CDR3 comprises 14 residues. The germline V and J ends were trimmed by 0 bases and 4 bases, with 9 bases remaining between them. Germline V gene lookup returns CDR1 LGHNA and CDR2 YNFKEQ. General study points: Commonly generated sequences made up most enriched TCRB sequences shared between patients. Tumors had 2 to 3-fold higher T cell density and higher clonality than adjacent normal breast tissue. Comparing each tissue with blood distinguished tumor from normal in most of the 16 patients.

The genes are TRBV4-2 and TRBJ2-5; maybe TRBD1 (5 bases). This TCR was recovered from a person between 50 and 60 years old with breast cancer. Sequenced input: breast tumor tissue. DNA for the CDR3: TGTGCCAGCAGCCAAGATAGAAGGGGAGAGACCCAGTACTTC. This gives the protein CASSQDRRGETQYF.